Listed below are T cell receptor beta chains from one sample, sequenced in a study of cytomegalovirus exposure and HLA in healthy donors. Assay: immunoSEQ multiplex PCR; the TCRdb copy retains only in-frame clones and omits some. The sample carries under 250,000 clones, around 80% recorded once. Specimen: PBMCs. All receptors derive from a woman in her twenties or thirties in good health and CMV-seronegative. Both conserved end residues are trimmed from each CDR3. Fields, in order: V gene, D gene, CDR3 protein. D genes are given only for firm matches.

>TRBV6-5|NA
ASSYVLNTEAF
>TRBV5-8|NA
ASSLGGEVGEPQH
>TRBV5-8|TRBD1
ASSIGTGVTNTGELF
>TRBV11-3|TRBD1
ASSSGTGGRGEQF
>TRBV6-1|TRBD2
ASSVGSGGPGEQF
>TRBV30|TRBD1
AWTRRGAGGYT
>TRBV30|NA
AWLGGFTYNEQF
>TRBV15|NA
ATSRVEAGNTDTQY
>TRBV19|NA
ASSSSGIWNQPQH
>TRBV5-1|NA
ASIYRRTQY
>TRBV30|NA
AWSVPGWVGSNNSPLH
>TRBV28|NA
ASSLGIEGVYEQY
>TRBV13|TRBD1
ASSLEGQGSYEQY
>TRBV30|NA
AWSAGFSGNTIY
>TRBV4-2|TRBD1
ASSPRTGTDTQY
>TRBV4-2|TRBD1
ASSQGEGTGSDTQY
>TRBV2|NA
ASRRLANQETQY